This T cell receptor (beta chain) was recorded in a study of T-cell reconstitution after alpha-beta-depleted transplantation in children. Study-wide points: T cells produced anew were the main source of T-cell counts and diversity one year after transplant.

With regard to this clonotype: The antigen remains unidentified.

CDR1 and CDR2 from the germline V gene are LGHNA and YSLEER. The V gene lost 0 bases and the J gene lost 5 bases, with 10 bases spanning the gap. The CDR3 runs 14 residues. Unique molecular identifiers were used to barcode this TCRbeta library. TCRdb independently ran MiXCR on the PCR reads; one entry per CDR3 protein. The top ten clones hold around 2.2% of a sample with 500,000 to 750,000 distinct CDR3 sequences, approximately 13% of them seen once. This TCR was recovered from a male patient between 5 and 17 years old who had a stem cell transplant for acute myeloid leukemia, so the T cells may come from the graft donor. Sequencing used PBMCs, mostly from graft donor cells, obtained 360 days after TCRalphabeta/CD19-depleted stem cell transplant. The chain combines TRBV4-3 with TRBJ2-5, with unresolved D. CDR3 in DNA: TGCGCCAGCAGCCAAGACGTAGGTCGGGAGACCCAGTACTTC. Protein sequence: CASSQDVGRETQYF.